This T cell receptor (beta chain) comes out of a study of cytomegalovirus exposure and HLA in healthy donors. Whole-study results and caveats: A reported reduction in N-insertions relative to the approximately 600-donor mean was seen in an Asian-associated ancestry cluster in a later analysis.

The length of the CDR3 is 18 residues. V shed 1 base, J shed 10 bases, and the junction held 12 bases outside the gene matches. Germline loops: CDR1 SGHAT, CDR2 FQNNGV. 13 Jbeta primers and 60 Vbeta primers were used for the PCR. Profiled with immunoSEQ multiplex PCR; TCRdb holds only in-frame clones, not every one. The sample consists of around 200,000 clones, roughly four fifths of them appearing once. Notes on this clone: Its matching antigen is unknown.

The TCR comes from a man aged 50 to 60 in good health and CMV-seronegative. The J gene is TRBJ2-1, the V gene TRBV11-2; 14 nucleotides match TRBD2. Sequencing was performed on PBMCs. The CDR3 DNA follows: TGTGCCAGCAGCTTAGGGGGGAGACTAGCGGGAGGGCCTAGGGAGCAGTTCTTC. It is translated as CASSLGGRLAGGPREQFF.